This T cell receptor beta chain was recovered during a study of blood T cell repertoires in COVID-19. Overall study context: Among Cohort 3 donors, those recovered had two negative PCRs, clearance, or symptom resolution. The origin of the acute and convalescent COVID-19 samples was the United States, Italy and Spain.

TCRdb's table, derived via immunoSEQ multiplex PCR, lists solely in-frame clones and lacks some. Of about 190,000 clones in the sample, around 83% were seen once. The germline CDR1 and CDR2 sequences are SNHLY and FYNNEI. The CDR3 is made up of 16 amino acids. V was shortened by 3 bases and J by 2 bases, with 14 bases between the two germline ends. The sample was PBMCs or T cells enriched from blood (not recorded which). The chain links TRBV2 to TRBJ2-1, with a weak D call TRBD1 (5 bases). This receptor was obtained from a woman in her thirties or forties in a cohort exposed to, infected with or recovered from COVID-19 (not recorded which). The CDR3 loop is CASSEAAAGPYNEQFF. The DNA for the CDR3 is TGTGCCAGCAGTGAGGCCGCGGCAGGGCCCTACAATGAGCAGTTCTTC.